Below, 6 T cell receptor beta chains from the same sample are listed, as sequenced in a study of CD8 T cells in Susac syndrome. cDNA came from around 0.5 to 1 ug RNA primed by random hexamers. TCRdb independently ran MiXCR on the immunoSEQ multiplex PCR reads; one entry per CDR3 protein. The sample lists approximately 120,000 distinct CDR3 sequences; around 95% were seen once. Sequencing input: CD8+ T cells from PBMCs. These receptors were obtained from a human donor with Susac syndrome.

The chain carries TRBV11-1 and TRBJ2-4; D might be TRBD2 (6 bases). V was shortened by 8 bases and J by 5 bases, with 10 bases between the two germline ends. Germline V gene data show CDR1 as SGHAT and CDR2 as FQDESV (reference sequence). The CDR3 sequence is 12 residues long. CDR3: CASGGGENIQYF. The CDR3 nucleotides read TGTGCCAGCGGGGGAGGCGAAAACATTCAGTACTTC.

This clonotype was counted a single time. V and J are TRBV30 and TRBJ2-1; D gene uncertain. The V end was cut by 1 base, the J end by 6 bases, with 10 bases between. Germline V lookup: CDR1 GTSNPN, CDR2 SVGIG (reference sequence). This CDR3 spans 13 amino acids. This CDR3 reads CAWSALWGNEQFF. CDR3 bases: TGTGCCTGGAGTGCCTTATGGGGCAATGAGCAGTTCTTC.

This CDR3 reads CASSFNGNEQFF. The CDR3 DNA reads as TGTGCCAGCAGTTTCAACGGCAATGAGCAGTTCTTC. V gene TRBV6-5 combines with J gene TRBJ2-1; D ambiguous. Germline V gives CDR1 MNHEY, CDR2 SVGAGI. With 4 bases removed from V and 6 bases from J, the gap between germline ends came to 7 bases. This CDR3 is built from 12 residues.

The CDR3, as DNA: TGTGCCAGCAGTTGGCTCCCTAGCGGGACCTACAATGAGCAGTTCTTC. Amino acid sequence: CASSWLPSGTYNEQFF. The J gene is TRBJ2-1, the V gene TRBV6-5, with 9 positions matching TRBD2. Trimming removed 4 bases from V and 2 bases from J; junction bases left unmatched: 6. CDR1 is MNHEY and CDR2 is SVGAGI in the germline V gene. The CDR3 totals 16 residues.

This chain joins TRBV7-2 and TRBJ2-1, with D tentatively TRBD2 (5 bases). Germline V gene data show CDR1 as SGHTA and CDR2 as FQGNSA. Trimming stripped 2 bases from V and 4 bases from J, with 12 bases between. The length of the CDR3 is 15 residues. CDR3 in amino acids: CASSLRPAGYNEQFF. The CDR3 DNA follows: TGTGCCAGCAGCTTACGGCCCGCGGGTTACAATGAGCAGTTCTTC.

This chain links TRBV20-1 with TRBJ2-2; 14 nucleotides align to TRBD2. V shed 5 bases, J shed 6 bases, and the junction held 8 bases outside the gene matches. Germline loops: CDR1 DFQATT, CDR2 SNEGSKA (reference sequence). The CDR3 loop spans 16 amino acids. CDR3 coding DNA: TGCAGTGCTCAACCGACGACTAGCGGGGGGGCCGGGGAGCTGTTTTTT. This codes for CSAQPTTSGGAGELFF.